This T cell receptor beta chain is from a study of a mutant IDH1 vaccine in newly diagnosed glioma. Study-wide background: Treated patients had a mean age of approximately 40 years and a sex split that was around 60% male and roughly 38% female.

Study outcomes and limitations: Alterations occurring in top peripheral T cell clonotypes seemed unrelated to pseudoprogression.

A note on this clone: The antigen remains undetermined.

Time point of the sample: week 23, last vaccination. It was 300 ug of mutant IDH1 20-mer peptide that made up each vaccine dose, given with topical imiquimod. Germline CDR1 and CDR2: GTSNPN and SVGIG (reference sequence). V shed 1 base and J shed 7 bases, with 10 bases lying between them. This CDR3 has 12 amino acids. Clones were read by immunoSEQ multiplex PCR, and TCRdb kept only the in-frame ones, dropping some. The data hold about 67,000 clones, with 75% to 90% observed a single time. The clonotype originates from a man aged 18 to 30 with glioma. The V call is TRBV30, the J call TRBJ2-5; D may be TRBD2 (6 bases). Specimen: PBMCs, collected from a glioma patient whose treatment included an IDH1 peptide vaccine. The CDR3 spells CAWSGRGRTQYF. The CDR3 DNA reads TGTGCCTGGAGTGGGAGGGGACGGACCCAGTACTTC.